This is a list of T cell receptor beta chains from one sample in a study of PD-1 blockade in classical Hodgkin lymphoma. Libraries were prepared by immunoSEQ multiplex PCR; TCRdb keeps only in-frame clonotypes and omits some of them. The table includes about 93,000 clones, 78% detected once. Sample: peripheral blood mononuclear cells (PBMCs), taken before the fourth cycle of nivolumab. The receptors come from a human donor with classical Hodgkin lymphoma. Each CDR3 is given with its conserved first and last residue. The D gene is left open where the match is weak. Size values are once, few and many counts, or a class for expanded clones, and some rows have none.

D gene: NA
clone size: NA
J gene: TRBJ2-1
V gene: TRBV7-6
CDR3 length: 13
CDR3 protein: CATSGVLLDEQFF
CDR3 DNA: TGTGCCACCTCAGGGGTATTGCTGGATGAGCAGTTCTTC

D gene: NA
clone size: NA
J gene: TRBJ1-3
V gene: TRBV9
CDR3 length: 12
CDR3 protein: CASSPPGNTIYF
CDR3 DNA: TGTGCCAGCAGCCCTCCCGGAAACACCATATATTTT

D gene: NA
clone size: NA
J gene: TRBJ1-2
V gene: TRBV18
CDR3 length: 17
CDR3 protein: CASSPSGRTPGDYGYTF
CDR3 DNA: TGTGCCAGCTCACCCTCGGGCAGGACCCCGGGGGACTATGGCTACACCTTC

D gene: TRBD1
clone size: NA
J gene: TRBJ1-5
V gene: TRBV10-3
CDR3 length: 19
CDR3 protein: CAISESPGTGRSGDQPQHF
CDR3 DNA: TGTGCCATCAGTGAGTCTCCGGGGACAGGGAGGTCCGGGGATCAGCCCCAGCATTTT

D gene: NA
clone size: NA
J gene: TRBJ2-5
V gene: TRBV11-2
CDR3 length: 12
CDR3 protein: CASSFRGETQYF
CDR3 DNA: TGTGCCAGCAGCTTCAGGGGAGAGACCCAGTACTTC

D gene: NA
clone size: NA
J gene: TRBJ2-7
V gene: TRBV7-9
CDR3 length: 15
CDR3 protein: CASSTTTGAPYEQYF
CDR3 DNA: TGTGCCAGCAGCACCACCACGGGTGCCCCCTACGAGCAGTACTTC

D gene: NA
clone size: few
J gene: TRBJ1-2
V gene: TRBV13
CDR3 length: 15
CDR3 protein: CASSLGAGINYGYTF
CDR3 DNA: TGTGCCAGCAGCTTGGGTGCAGGGATCAACTATGGCTACACCTTC

D gene: TRBD2
clone size: few
J gene: TRBJ2-6
V gene: TRBV6-7
CDR3 length: 16
CDR3 protein: CASSYFGSGGANVLTF
CDR3 DNA: TGTGCCAGCAGTTACTTCGGGTCGGGAGGAGCCAACGTCCTGACTTTC

D gene: TRBD2
clone size: NA
J gene: TRBJ2-3
V gene: TRBV7-3
CDR3 length: 14
CDR3 protein: CASSLTTSGSQQYF
CDR3 DNA: TGTGCCAGCAGCTTAACTACTAGCGGATCACAACAGTATTTT

D gene: NA
clone size: NA
J gene: TRBJ2-7
V gene: TRBV5-5
CDR3 length: 11
CDR3 protein: CASSSYFEQYF
CDR3 DNA: TGTGCCAGCAGCTCGTACTTCGAGCAGTACTTC

D gene: NA
clone size: few
J gene: TRBJ2-2
V gene: TRBV27
CDR3 length: 15
CDR3 protein: CASSLSPRWTGELFF
CDR3 DNA: TGTGCCAGCAGTTTATCCCCTAGGTGGACCGGGGAGCTGTTTTTT

D gene: TRBD1
clone size: few
J gene: TRBJ1-1
V gene: TRBV5-1
CDR3 length: 14
CDR3 protein: CASSFGQVNTEAFF
CDR3 DNA: TGCGCCAGCAGCTTCGGACAGGTGAACACTGAAGCTTTCTTT

D gene: NA
clone size: NA
J gene: TRBJ1-1
V gene: TRBV29-1
CDR3 length: 10
CDR3 protein: CSAGVTEAFF
CDR3 DNA: TGCAGCGCAGGGGTCACTGAAGCTTTCTTT

D gene: NA
clone size: few
J gene: TRBJ1-6
V gene: TRBV5-1
CDR3 length: 15
CDR3 protein: CASSLAGSPAPPLHF
CDR3 DNA: TGCGCCAGCAGCTTGGCGGGGTCTCCGGCACCACCCCTCCACTTT

D gene: NA
clone size: NA
J gene: TRBJ1-6
V gene: TRBV5-1
CDR3 length: 17
CDR3 protein: CASSLHLDNRRGAPLHF
CDR3 DNA: TGCGCCAGCAGCTTGCACTTGGACAATCGTCGGGGGGCACCCCTCCACTTT

D gene: NA
clone size: NA
J gene: TRBJ2-5
V gene: TRBV5-3
CDR3 length: 13
CDR3 protein: CARSQQGGETQYF
CDR3 DNA: TGTGCCAGAAGCCAACAGGGAGGAGAGACCCAGTACTTC